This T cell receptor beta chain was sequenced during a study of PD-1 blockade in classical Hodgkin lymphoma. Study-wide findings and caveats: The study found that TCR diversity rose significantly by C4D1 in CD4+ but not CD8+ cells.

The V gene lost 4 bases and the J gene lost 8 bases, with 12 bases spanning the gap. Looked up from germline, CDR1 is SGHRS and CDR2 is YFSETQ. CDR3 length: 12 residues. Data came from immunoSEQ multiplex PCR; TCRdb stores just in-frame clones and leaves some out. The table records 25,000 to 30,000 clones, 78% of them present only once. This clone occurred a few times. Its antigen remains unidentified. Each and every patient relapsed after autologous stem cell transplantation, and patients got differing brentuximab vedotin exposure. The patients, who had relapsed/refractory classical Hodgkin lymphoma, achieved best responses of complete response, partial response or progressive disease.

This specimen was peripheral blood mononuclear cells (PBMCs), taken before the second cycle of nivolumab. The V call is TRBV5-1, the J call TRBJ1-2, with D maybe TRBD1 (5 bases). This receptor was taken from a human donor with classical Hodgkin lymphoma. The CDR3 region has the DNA TGCGCCAGCAGCCCCTCGGGGGAAGGCTACACCTTC. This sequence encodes CASSPSGEGYTF.